This passage covers 22 T cell receptor beta chains from one sample sequenced in a study of blood T cell repertoires in COVID-19. Sequencing used immunoSEQ multiplex PCR; TCRdb keeps in-frame clones, though not all of them. Altogether 300,000 to 450,000 clones are present, 75% to 90% being singletons, with the ten largest covering 3.5% to 4%. The source material was peripheral blood. The receptors stem from a woman between 18 and 29 years old with acute or convalescent COVID-19.

The chain employs TRBV18 and TRBJ2-3, with 8 bases aligning to TRBD2. Looked up from germline, CDR1 is KGHSH and CDR2 is LQKENI. The J segment lost 7 bases and the V segment lost 5 bases, leaving 5 bases of the junction unmatched. CDR3 length: 13 residues. The CDR3 spells CASSGGLVHTQYF. The CDR3 nucleotides read TGTGCCAGCTCAGGGGGACTAGTCCATACGCAGTATTTT. The full variable domain, with the rest looked up from reference TRBV18 and TRBJ2-3, is NAGVMQNPRHLVRRRGQEARLRCSPMKGHSHVYWYRQLPEEGLKFMVYLQKENIIDESGMPKERFSAEFPKEGPSILRIQQVVRGDSAAYFCASSGGLVHTQYFGPGTRLTVL.

The chain uses TRBV7-3 and TRBJ2-3; TRBD2 matches 10 bases. Germline assignment: CDR1 SGHTA and CDR2 FQGTGA. The CDR3 is made up of 15 amino acids. Losses at the gene ends were 5 bases for V and 0 bases for J; bases not matched to a gene: 2. For the CDR3, the DNA is TGTGCCAGCAGCCCTAGCGGGGGTAGCACAGATACGCAGTATTTT. Translation gives CASSPSGGSTDTQYF.

This sequence joins TRBV11-3 and TRBJ1-3; a weak D match, TRBD1 (5 bases). CDR1 SGHNT and CDR2 YENEEA come from the germline V gene. V dropped 0 bases and J dropped 0 bases, with 9 bases sitting between them. The CDR3 totals 16 residues. The CDR3 loop is CASSLDQGHSGNTIYF. In nucleotides, the CDR3 is TGTGCCAGCAGCTTAGATCAGGGCCACTCTGGAAACACCATATATTTT.

The chain uses TRBV27 and TRBJ1-1, with unresolved D. Germline lookup yields CDR1 MNHEY and CDR2 SMNVEV (reference sequence). The CDR3 contains 14 residues. Trimming removed 6 bases at V and 5 bases at J, with 16 bases between. The CDR3 coding sequence is TGTGCCAGCAGCATAGGGAGGGCCACGACTGAAGCTTTCTTT. This sequence encodes CASSIGRATTEAFF.

The chain couples TRBV28 to TRBJ1-1; TRBD1 is a possible D gene (6 bases). With 6 bases removed from V and 2 bases from J, the gap between germline ends came to 19 bases. The CDR3 covers 16 residues. CDR1 and CDR2 from the germline V gene are MDHEN and SYDVKM. CDR3 DNA sequence: TGTGCCAGCAGCCCCGGGACAACCACGGCTAACACTGAAGCTTTCTTT. This gives the protein CASSPGTTTANTEAFF.

V and J are TRBV19 and TRBJ2-2, with 11 bases lining up with TRBD2. Looked up from germline, CDR1 is LNHDA and CDR2 is SQIVND (reference sequence). The CDR3 is made up of 15 amino acids. V lost 7 bases and J lost 6; bases outside the gene matches: 7. CDR3 in amino acids: CASTPLAGDSGELFF. CDR3 coding DNA: TGTGCCAGTACCCCACTAGCGGGAGATTCCGGGGAGCTGTTTTTT.

The rearrangement uses TRBV18 and TRBJ2-1; TRBD2 agrees at 14 bases. The CDR3 contains 16 residues. Germline CDR1 KGHSH, CDR2 LQKENI. V shed 2 bases, J shed 5 bases, and the junction held 2 bases outside the gene matches. This CDR3 reads CASSPAGLAGDNEQFF. The CDR3 DNA sequence: TGTGCCAGCTCACCAGCGGGACTAGCGGGGGACAATGAGCAGTTCTTC.

The chain combines TRBV19 with TRBJ1-6; 7 bases are shared with TRBD1. Germline CDR1 LNHDA, CDR2 SQIVND (reference sequence). Trimming cost V 5 bases and J 5 bases; bases outside gene matches: 6. The CDR3 has 15 amino acids. The CDR3 DNA reads TGTGCCAGTAGTTGGGACAGTCGGAATAATTCACCCCTCCACTTT. Translation: CASSWDSRNNSPLHF.

The J gene is TRBJ2-7, the V gene TRBV5-1, with D possibly being TRBD2 (7 bases). The length of the CDR3 is 15 residues. Trimming removed 5 bases from V and 2 bases from J, with 17 bases in between. The germline V gene has CDR1 SGHRS and CDR2 YFSETQ. The CDR3 loop is CASRVGDGGPYEQYF. For the CDR3, the DNA is TGCGCCAGCAGGGTGGGGGACGGGGGGCCCTACGAGCAGTACTTC. The full variable domain, in which reference TRBV5-1 and TRBJ2-7 provide the parts outside the CDR3, is KAGVTQTPRYLIKTRGQQVTLSCSPISGHRSVSWYQQTPGQGLQFLFEYFSETQRNKGNFPGRFSGRQFSNSRSEMNVSTLELGDSALYLCASRVGDGGPYEQYFGPGTRLTVT.

The CDR3 region has the DNA TGCGCCAGCAGCGGAGGGCAGGGAGCAGATACGCAGTATTTT. Encoded protein: CASSGGQGADTQYF. The chain carries TRBV5-1 and TRBJ2-3; maybe TRBD2 (6 bases). Germline assignment: CDR1 SGHRS and CDR2 YFSETQ. The CDR3 sequence is 14 residues long. Trimming shortened V by 4 bases and J by 4 bases, and 13 bases separated the two germline ends.

The V gene is TRBV7-8, the J gene TRBJ1-1; D gene unclear. CDR1 is SGHVS and CDR2 is FQNEAQ in the germline V gene. Trimming took off 1 base at V and 5 bases at J, with 5 bases between the two ends. The CDR3 runs 12 residues. The DNA for the CDR3 is TGTGCCAGCAGCTTAGGGAGGACTGAAGCTTTCTTT. This sequence encodes CASSLGRTEAFF.

V is TRBV2 and J is TRBJ2-3; 7 bases map to TRBD1. J lost 5 bases, V lost 7 bases, and 9 bases had no gene match. CDR3 size: 14 residues. Germline V gene lookup returns CDR1 SNHLY and CDR2 FYNNEI. The chain's CDR3 is CASIKDRTRDTQYF. The CDR3 nucleotides read TGTGCCAGCATAAAGGACAGGACAAGAGATACGCAGTATTTT.

This clone has just a few counts. The chain carries TRBV19 and TRBJ1-1; D is undetermined. This CDR3 comprises 13 residues. V shed 9 bases and J shed 1 base, with 12 bases lying between them. The germline CDR1 and CDR2 sequences are LNHDA and SQIVND (reference sequence). In nucleotides, the CDR3 is TGTGCCAGGACGGAGGAGCCGAACACTGAAGCTTTCTTT. Protein sequence: CARTEEPNTEAFF. The full variable domain, rest sourced from reference TRBV19 and TRBJ1-1, is DGGITQSPKYLFRKEGQNVTLSCEQNLNHDAMYWYRQDPGQGLRLIYYSQIVNDFQKGDIAEGYSVSREKKESFPLTVTSAQKNPTAFYLCARTEEPNTEAFFGQGTRLTVV.

This rearrangement joins TRBV11-2 to TRBJ1-1; weak D call: TRBD1 (6 bases). This CDR3 contains 13 residues. In germline, CDR1 is SGHAT, CDR2 FQNNGV. The germline V and J ends were trimmed by 0 bases and 7 bases, with 9 bases remaining between them. The CDR3 region has the DNA TGTGCCAGCAGCTTAGACAGGGGTGTTGAAGCTTTCTTT. This gives the protein CASSLDRGVEAFF.

The chain employs TRBV12-5 and TRBJ1-6; tentative D call: TRBD1 (6 bases). The CDR3 contains 17 residues. V shed 2 bases and J shed 7 bases, with 18 bases lying between them. From germline, CDR1 is LGHNT and CDR2 FRNRAP. CDR3 region: CASGLLLGTTENSPLHF. DNA of the CDR3: TGTGCTAGTGGTTTGCTCCTCGGGACAACCGAAAATTCACCCCTCCACTTT.

The J gene is TRBJ2-1, the V gene TRBV6-5; 9 positions agree with TRBD2. CDR3 length equals 16 residues. The germline V gene has CDR1 MNHEY and CDR2 SVGAGI. With 1 base clipped from V and 9 bases from J, the junction kept 10 bases outside the gene matches. The CDR3 region has the DNA TGTGCCAGCAGTTACTTATCGCGGGAGGGCCTGGGTGAGCAGTTCTTC. It codes for CASSYLSREGLGEQFF.

J is TRBJ2-1 and V is TRBV3-1 (or the pseudogene TRBV3-2), with TRBD2 matching 13 bases. Germline assignment: CDR1 LGHDT and CDR2 YNNKEL (reference sequence). CDR3 length: 15 amino acids. Trimming cost V 4 bases and J 6 bases; bases outside gene matches: 3. The DNA for the CDR3 is TGTGCCAGCAGCCTCCGGACTAGCGGGGGCAATGAGCAGTTCTTC. Encoded protein: CASSLRTSGGNEQFF.

This chain uses TRBV5-4 with TRBJ1-6, with 8 nucleotides matching TRBD1. The CDR3 length is 15 residues. Trimming cost V 5 bases and J 5 bases; bases outside gene matches: 6. CDR1 and CDR2 from the germline V gene are SGHNT and YYREEE (reference sequence). The CDR3: CASRPGQVNNSPLHF. The CDR3 bases are TGTGCCAGCAGACCGGGACAGGTTAATAATTCACCCCTCCACTTT. The full variable domain, in which reference TRBV5-4 and TRBJ1-6 provide the parts outside the CDR3, is ETGVTQSPTHLIKTRGQQVTLRCSSQSGHNTVSWYQQALGQGPQFIFQYYREEENGRGNFPPRFSGLQFPNYSSELNVNALELDDSALYLCASRPGQVNNSPLHFGNGTRLTVT.

The CDR3 region has the DNA TGTGCCAGCAGTGAAGCGGCCCAGGGAAAAAGGATCGGCACTGAAGCTTTCTTT. Translation gives CASSEAAQGKRIGTEAFF. The rearrangement joins TRBV6-1 to TRBJ1-1, with a tentative D call TRBD1 (5 bases). The CDR3 spans 18 residues. CDR1 MNHNS and CDR2 SASEGT come from the germline V gene. V lost 0 bases and J lost 4, with 21 bases in between.

The chain joins TRBV19 to TRBJ2-7; 8 nucleotides align to TRBD2. V was clipped by 3 bases and J by 7 bases; unmatched bases: 8. The germline CDR1 and CDR2 sequences are LNHDA and SQIVND (reference sequence). The CDR3 extends over 14 amino acids. The CDR3 DNA reads TGTGCCAGTAGTATTACTAGCGGACCGGGGGAGCAGTACTTC. As protein: CASSITSGPGEQYF.

The genes are TRBV19 and TRBJ1-2, with TRBD1 as a possible D gene (6 bases). Trimming took 10 bases from V and 4 from J, leaving 13 bases between them. Per the germline V gene, CDR1 is LNHDA and CDR2 is SQIVND (reference sequence). This CDR3 is 12 amino acids long. This CDR3 is CATSQGGYGYTF. CDR3 DNA: TGTGCCACCTCACAGGGCGGCTATGGCTACACCTTC.

This sequence joins TRBV27 and TRBJ2-1, with TRBD1 as a possible D gene (6 bases). Between the trimmed V and J ends, which lost 3 bases and 3 bases, there was a span of 18 bases. Germline V gene lookup returns CDR1 MNHEY and CDR2 SMNVEV (reference sequence). This CDR3 is built from 17 residues. The CDR3 is CASSFGSRTGIYNEQFF. CDR3 DNA sequence: TGTGCCAGCAGTTTCGGGTCCCGAACAGGGATCTACAATGAGCAGTTCTTC.